A single sample is the source of the 17 T cell receptor beta chains below, sequenced in a study of T cell responses to AZD1222 COVID-19 vaccine. The table came from immunoSEQ multiplex PCR; TCRdb's copy has only in-frame clones and leaves some out. The table records about 190,000 clones, under 95% of them present only once. The specimen was peripheral blood, collected on day 0 of AZD1222 vaccination. These receptors originate from an adult in good health.

The gene calls are TRBV29-1 and TRBJ1-2, with D unclear. CDR1 is SQVTM and CDR2 is ANQGSEA in the germline V gene. V was trimmed by 5 bases and J by 1 base, leaving 17 bases between them. The CDR3 runs 15 residues. The CDR3 spells CSVYGPLGFNYGYTF. The CDR3 DNA sequence: TGCAGCGTTTATGGGCCTTTGGGGTTTAACTATGGCTACACCTTC.

In nucleotides, the CDR3 is TGTGCCAGCAGCCTTCTGTCAGGGAACACTGAAGCTTTCTTT. Its protein is CASSLLSGNTEAFF. The V and J genes are TRBV3-1 (or the pseudogene TRBV3-2) and TRBJ1-1, with unresolved D. Trimming cost V 4 bases and J 1 base, with 10 bases left between them. The V gene's germline CDR1 is LGHDT and CDR2 YNNKEL (reference sequence). The CDR3 extends over 14 amino acids.

The V gene is TRBV9, the J gene TRBJ2-1; the D call may be TRBD1 or TRBD2 (7 bases each). This CDR3 has 15 residues. V lost 3 bases and J 7 bases, leaving 17 bases between the germline ends. The germline V gene encodes CDR1 SGDLS and CDR2 YYNGEE. The CDR3 loop is CASSEAGTAGNEQFF. Here the CDR3 DNA reads TGTGCCAGCAGCGAGGCAGGGACAGCGGGGAATGAGCAGTTCTTC.

The V and J genes are TRBV19 and TRBJ2-7, with D possibly matching TRBD2 (6 bases). Trimming shortened V by 6 bases and J by 2 bases, and 14 bases separated the two germline ends. The CDR3 has 14 amino acids. Germline loops: CDR1 LNHDA, CDR2 SQIVND (reference sequence). The CDR3 DNA is TGTGCCAGTAGATCAGCGGGTGAAGCCTACGAGCAGTACTTC. Its protein is CASRSAGEAYEQYF.

The chain joins TRBV6-2 or TRBV6-3 to TRBJ2-2; possibly TRBD1 or TRBD2 for D (6 bases each). The V end lost 3 bases, the J end lost 7 bases, and 15 bases lay between the germline ends. CDR1 is MNHEY and CDR2 is SVGEGT in the germline V gene. The CDR3 contains 15 residues. In nucleotides, the CDR3 is TGTGCCAGCAGTTATCCACAGGGACTGGTCGGGGAGCTGTTTTTT. Translated, it gives CASSYPQGLVGELFF.

The gene calls are TRBV7-9 and TRBJ2-3, with TRBD2 identical over 11 bases. The CDR3 covers 14 residues. V shed 5 bases and J 4 bases; nucleotides not matched to a gene: 2. Germline V CDR1 and CDR2: SEHNR, FQNEAQ (reference sequence). CDR3 loop: CASSLSGGADTQYF. CDR3 nucleotides: TGTGCCAGCAGCCTTAGCGGGGGGGCAGATACGCAGTATTTT.

The genes are TRBV6-2 or TRBV6-3 and TRBJ1-5; D gene uncertain. Germline CDR1 is MNHEY and CDR2 is SVGEGT. CDR3 size: 15 residues. V was pared by 0 bases and J by 5 bases, with 11 bases between. The CDR3 DNA is TGTGCCAGCAGTTACTCGGAAGCTAACCATCAGCCCCAGCATTTT. Protein: CASSYSEANHQPQHF.

This chain links TRBV3-1 (or the pseudogene TRBV3-2) with TRBJ2-2, with 10 bases identical to TRBD2. The CDR3 is 17 residues long. With 3 bases clipped from V and 6 bases from J, the junction kept 10 bases outside the gene matches. The germline V gene has CDR1 LGHDT and CDR2 YNNKEL (reference sequence). Here the CDR3 DNA reads TGTGCCAGCAGCCACAAGAGCCTAGCGGGAGTAGCCGGGGAGCTGTTTTTT. Translated, it gives CASSHKSLAGVAGELFF.

This clone has just a few counts. In DNA, the CDR3 is TGTGCCACCAGCAGACTGGGACAGGGGACCGATGAGCAGTTCTTC. It translates to CATSRLGQGTDEQFF. This sequence joins TRBV15 and TRBJ2-1, with 10 bases lining up with TRBD1. V shed 2 bases, J shed 8 bases, and the junction held 6 bases outside the gene matches. CDR3 length: 15 residues. The germline CDR1 and CDR2 sequences are LNHNV and YYDKDF (reference sequence).

This sequence joins TRBV5-1 and TRBJ1-4, with 8 bases lining up with TRBD1. Germline assignment: CDR1 SGHRS and CDR2 YFSETQ. V gave up 4 bases and J gave up 5 bases; unmatched junction bases: 7. This CDR3 spans 15 amino acids. As DNA, the CDR3 is TGCGCCAGCAGCCGTATGACAGGGGACAATGAAAAACTGTTTTTT. Translating it yields CASSRMTGDNEKLFF.

The gene calls are TRBV13 and TRBJ1-2; weak D call: TRBD1 (6 bases). The CDR3 is 14 residues long. Germline V gene sequence: CDR1 PRHDT, CDR2 FYEKMQ (reference sequence). With 0 bases removed from V and 2 bases from J, the gap between germline ends came to 7 bases. The CDR3 DNA reads as TGTGCCAGCAGCTTAGGACAGGGCAACTATGGCTACACCTTC. Its protein product is CASSLGQGNYGYTF. Variable domain in full (rest from reference TRBV13 and TRBJ1-2): AAGVIQSPRHLIKEKRETATLKCYPIPRHDTVYWYQQGPGQDPQFLISFYEKMQSDKGSIPDRFSAQQFSDYHSELNMSSLELGDSALYFCASSLGQGNYGYTFGSGTRLTVV.

The chain has TRBV11-2 and TRBJ1-3, with no clear D. CDR3 length: 14 amino acids. Germline V gene sequence: CDR1 SGHAT, CDR2 FQNNGV. V shed 4 bases and J shed 6 bases, with 13 bases lying between them. The CDR3 DNA is TGTGCCAGCAGCTCCCCCGGGAGGGTAAACACCATATATTTT. This encodes CASSSPGRVNTIYF.

V and J are TRBV6-6 and TRBJ1-1; 9 bases align to TRBD1. The junction had 9 bases not matched to a gene; V was cut back by 6 bases and J by 4 bases. This CDR3 comprises 15 residues. CDR1 is MNHNY and CDR2 is SVGAGI in the germline V gene (reference sequence). The CDR3 sequence is CASRLTGGASTEAFF. The CDR3 coding sequence is TGTGCCAGCAGATTAACAGGGGGCGCTTCCACTGAAGCTTTCTTT.

The CDR3 protein is CASSQFPPNTGELFF. The DNA of the CDR3 is TGCGCCAGCAGTCAGTTTCCCCCAAACACCGGGGAGCTGTTTTTT. This chain joins TRBV23-1 and TRBJ2-2; D gene unclear. TRBV23-1 is an ORF, and what it does is uncertain. The ends were cut back, 3 bases at V and 2 bases at J, with 10 bases in the middle. This CDR3 has 15 amino acids.

This chain uses TRBV5-6 with TRBJ1-1, with TRBD1 matching over 7 bases. This CDR3 has 14 amino acids. Germline trimming cut 3 bases from V and 4 bases from J; bases unmatched to any gene: 6. CDR1 is SGHDT and CDR2 is YYEEEE in the germline V gene. CDR3 residues: CASSSAYRGTEAFF. The CDR3, as DNA: TGTGCCAGCAGCTCAGCATACAGGGGCACTGAAGCTTTCTTT.

V gene TRBV5-4 combines with J gene TRBJ2-7; 7 bases match TRBD2. The CDR3 runs 14 residues. The germline V gene has CDR1 SGHNT and CDR2 YYREEE (reference sequence). Germline trimming cut 0 bases from V and 7 bases from J; bases unmatched to any gene: 7. For the CDR3, the DNA is TGTGCCAGCAGCTTGGGGACTAGGACGCCTGAGCAGTACTTC. Encoded protein: CASSLGTRTPEQYF.

The rearrangement uses TRBV7-2 and TRBJ1-2; a possible D gene is TRBD1 (5 bases). The CDR3 length is 13 residues. V was trimmed by 5 bases and J by 4 bases, leaving 11 bases between them. Germline V gene lookup returns CDR1 SGHTA and CDR2 FQGNSA. The CDR3, as DNA: TGTGCCAGCAGCCAAGGGGCAGGCTATGGCTACACCTTC. Its translation: CASSQGAGYGYTF. Filled out from reference TRBV7-2 and TRBJ1-2, the complete variable domain reads GAGVSQSPSNKVTEKGKDVELRCDPISGHTALYWYRQSLGQGLEFLIYFQGNSAPDKSGLPSDRFSAERTGGSVSTLTIQRTQQEDSAVYLCASSQGAGYGYTFGSGTRLTVV.